A selection of T cell receptor beta chains follows, all from one sample in a study of blood T cell repertoires in COVID-19. Only in-frame clones appear in the TCRdb table, and some are missing; sequencing was by immunoSEQ multiplex PCR. Of about 170,000 clones in the sample, just under 85% were seen once. The specimen sequenced was peripheral blood. The receptors come from a woman of 80 years or more with COVID-19, enrolled during active disease. CDR3s include the opening cysteine and the closing phenylalanine or tryptophan. Each record gives: CDR3 protein, CDR3 DNA, J gene, clone size, D gene, V gene. The D gene is left open where the match is weak. Rows may omit the clone size; those that give it use once, few, many or a size class.

CASSLVLAGGLETQYF TGCGCCAGCAGCTTGGTACTAGCGGGGGGGCTAGAGACCCAGTACTTC TRBJ2-5 - TRBD2 TRBV5-1
CASSYAGGAGQPQHF TGTGCCAGCAGTTACGCAGGGGGCGCAGGGCAGCCCCAGCATTTT TRBJ1-5 - TRBD1 TRBV6-5
CATSDPGQAKTDTQYF TGTGCCACCAGTGACCCAGGACAGGCTAAGACAGATACGCAGTATTTT TRBJ2-3 - TRBD1 TRBV24-1
CASSFDRGSGNTIYF TGTGCCAGCAGCTTTGACAGGGGCTCTGGAAACACCATATATTTT TRBJ1-3 - TRBD1 TRBV5-4
CASSADREWLYNEQFF TGTGCCAGCAGCGCCGACAGGGAATGGCTTTACAATGAGCAGTTCTTC TRBJ2-1 - TRBD1 TRBV9
CASSTGYGGVDEQFF TGTGCCAGCAGCACCGGATACGGCGGGGTTGATGAGCAGTTCTTC TRBJ2-1 - - TRBV7-9
CASSQTSGRGETQYF TGTGCCAGCAGCCAAACTAGCGGGAGGGGGGAGACCCAGTACTTC TRBJ2-5 - TRBD2 TRBV4-2
CASRQGPSSYEQYF TGTGCCAGCAGACAGGGACCGAGCTCCTACGAGCAGTACTTC TRBJ2-7 - - TRBV27
CATSGQGRTYNEQFF TGTGCCACCAGTGGTCAGGGTCGTACCTACAATGAGCAGTTCTTC TRBJ2-1 - - TRBV24-1
CASSFSRGGRTGELFF TGTGCCAGCAGTTTCTCGCGGGGGGGACGGACCGGGGAGCTGTTTTTT TRBJ2-2 - TRBD2 TRBV27
CATSRVWPTGSTIPYEQYF TGTGCCACCAGCAGAGTCTGGCCTACGGGATCGACAATACCCTACGAGCAGTACTTC TRBJ2-7 few - TRBV15
CASSDRPQGGDEQFF TGTGCCAGCAGTGACCGACCACAGGGGGGTGATGAGCAGTTCTTC TRBJ2-1 few TRBD1 TRBV6-4
CASSLVGDTSNQPQHF TGTGCCAGCAGCTTGGTGGGGGACACTAGCAATCAGCCCCAGCATTTT TRBJ1-5 - - TRBV5-5
CASSEAAGLAGRDEQYF TGTGCCAGCAGTGAAGCCGCCGGACTAGCGGGACGGGACGAGCAGTACTTC TRBJ2-7 - TRBD2 TRBV6-1
CASSGTLTGSTNEKLFF TGTGCCAGCAGCGGGACGCTTACAGGGTCAACTAATGAAAAACTGTTTTTT TRBJ1-4 once - TRBV5-6
CASSLGTGYTQYF TGTGCCAGCTCCCTTGGGACTGGGTATACGCAGTATTTT TRBJ2-3 - - TRBV2
CASSELGQSSGNTIYF TGTGCCAGCAGCGAGCTGGGACAGAGCTCTGGAAACACCATATATTTT TRBJ1-3 - TRBD1 TRBV9
CASSLSRANEKLFF TGTGCCAGCAGTTTATCACGGGCTAATGAAAAACTGTTTTTT TRBJ1-4 - - TRBV27
CASRGGQPGNSGNTIYF TGTGCCAGCCGTGGGGGCCAGCCTGGCAACTCTGGAAACACCATATATTTT TRBJ1-3 once - TRBV5-8
CASSPVRNSYNEQFF TGTGCCAGCAGCCCCGTGCGAAACTCCTACAATGAGCAGTTCTTC TRBJ2-1 - - TRBV7-2
CASSPRGGSAEAFF TGTGCCAGCAGCCCCAGGGGAGGGAGCGCTGAAGCTTTCTTT TRBJ1-1 - - TRBV9
CATFGTRDRGQETQYF TGTGCCACCTTCGGGACCCGGGACAGGGGGCAAGAGACCCAGTACTTC TRBJ2-5 - TRBD1 TRBV10-3
CSAASQDTQYF TGCAGTGCTGCAAGCCAAGATACGCAGTATTTT TRBJ2-3 - - TRBV20-1
CASSSSGGPLDEQYF TGTGCCAGCAGTTCCTCGGGAGGGCCGCTGGACGAGCAGTACTTC TRBJ2-7 - TRBD2 TRBV28
CASGTGQGIETQYF TGTGCTAGTGGAACGGGACAGGGAATAGAGACCCAGTACTTC TRBJ2-5 - TRBD1 TRBV12-5
CASSTQGGTGGMNTEAFF TGTGCCAGCAGCACCCAGGGTGGGACAGGGGGGATGAACACTGAAGCTTTCTTT TRBJ1-1 - TRBD1 TRBV4-2
CLFRGADTQYF TGCTTATTCCGGGGGGCAGATACGCAGTATTTT TRBJ2-3 - TRBD2 TRBV20-1
CASSIGQLYGYTF TGTGCCAGCAGCATCGGACAGCTATATGGCTACACCTTC TRBJ1-2 - - TRBV11-1
CASNTGFSEQYF TGTGCCAGTAATACAGGGTTCTCCGAGCAGTACTTC TRBJ2-7 - - TRBV19
CASSIRGGGLRAFF TGTGCCAGTAGTATAAGGGGAGGGGGACTGCGAGCTTTCTTT TRBJ1-1 - - TRBV19
CASSGTSGYEQYF TGTGCCAGTAGTGGGACTAGCGGCTACGAGCAGTACTTC TRBJ2-7 - TRBD2 TRBV19
CASSFSPMRLEAFF TGTGCCAGCAGTTTCTCCCCGATGCGCCTTGAAGCTTTCTTT TRBJ1-1 - - TRBV6-5
CSASYRGRTEAFF TGCAGTGCTAGTTACAGGGGGCGGACTGAAGCTTTCTTT TRBJ1-1 - TRBD1 TRBV20-1
CASSWTSGGFTSYEQYF TGTGCCAGCAGTTGGACTAGCGGGGGATTTACCTCCTACGAGCAGTACTTC TRBJ2-7 - TRBD2 TRBV3-1/TRBV3-2
CASSSAGNQPQHF TGTGCCAGCAGCTCCGCGGGAAATCAGCCCCAGCATTTT TRBJ1-5 - - TRBV3-1/TRBV3-2